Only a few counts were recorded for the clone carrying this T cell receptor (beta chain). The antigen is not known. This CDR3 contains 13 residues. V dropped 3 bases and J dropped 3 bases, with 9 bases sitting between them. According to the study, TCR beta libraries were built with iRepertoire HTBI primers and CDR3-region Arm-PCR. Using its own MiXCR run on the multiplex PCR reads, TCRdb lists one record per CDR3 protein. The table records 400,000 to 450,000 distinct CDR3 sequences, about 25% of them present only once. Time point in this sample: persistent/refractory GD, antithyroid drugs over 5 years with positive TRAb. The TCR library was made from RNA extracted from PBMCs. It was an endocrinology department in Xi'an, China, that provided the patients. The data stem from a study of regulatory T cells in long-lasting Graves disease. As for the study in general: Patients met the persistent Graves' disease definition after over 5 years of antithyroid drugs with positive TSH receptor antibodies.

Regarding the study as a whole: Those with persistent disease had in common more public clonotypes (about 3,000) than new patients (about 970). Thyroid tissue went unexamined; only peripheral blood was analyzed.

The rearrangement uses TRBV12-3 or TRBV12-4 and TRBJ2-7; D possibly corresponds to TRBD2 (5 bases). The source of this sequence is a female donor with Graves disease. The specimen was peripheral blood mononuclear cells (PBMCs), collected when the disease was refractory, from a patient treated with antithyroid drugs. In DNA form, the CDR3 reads TGTGCCAGCAGTTTTGCAGAGGGCTACGAGCAGTACTTC. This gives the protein CASSFAEGYEQYF.